This T cell receptor beta chain derives from a study of cytomegalovirus exposure and HLA in healthy donors. PCR involved 60 Vbeta and 13 Jbeta primers. Profiling relied on immunoSEQ multiplex PCR, and the TCRdb table lists in-frame clones only, not all of them. The table lists around 130,000 clones, over 70% of them singletons. This clone was counted many times. Unmatched junction bases numbered 9, after V lost 2 bases and J lost 0 bases. Germline lookup yields CDR1 LGHNA and CDR2 YSLEER. The CDR3 consists of 18 residues. The sequence came from a woman aged 40-49 years in good health and CMV-seropositive. Input material: PBMCs. The rearrangement joins TRBV4-3 to TRBJ2-2; 7 bases line up with TRBD2. The CDR3 coding sequence is TGCGCCAGCAGCCAAAAGTGGGGAGGGCTACCGAACACCGGGGAGCTGTTTTTT. This encodes CASSQKWGGLPNTGELFF.